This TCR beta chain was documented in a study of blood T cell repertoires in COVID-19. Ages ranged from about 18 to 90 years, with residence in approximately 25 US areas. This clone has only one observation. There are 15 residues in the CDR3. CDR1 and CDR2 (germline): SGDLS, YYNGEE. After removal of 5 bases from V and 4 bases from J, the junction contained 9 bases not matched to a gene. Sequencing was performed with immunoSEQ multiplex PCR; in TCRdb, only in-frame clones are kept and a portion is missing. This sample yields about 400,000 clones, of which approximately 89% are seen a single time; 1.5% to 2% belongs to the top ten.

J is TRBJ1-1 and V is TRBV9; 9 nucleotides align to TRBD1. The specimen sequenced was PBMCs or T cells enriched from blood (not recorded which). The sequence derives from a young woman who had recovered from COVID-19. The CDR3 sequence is CASRGGQGLSTEAFF. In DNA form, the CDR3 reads TGTGCCAGCAGGGGGGGACAGGGTTTGAGCACTGAAGCTTTCTTT.